These 18 T cell receptor beta chains were all obtained from the same sample, sequenced in a study of vaccination and CD4 T cells after COVID-19. Treatment noted: roughly 10-day PBMC culture with coronavirus spike peptide pools or control peptides (ViraFEST assay). These receptors' targets are unknown. Cultured CD4+ T cells had their DNA profiled by the Oncomine TCR Beta short-read assay. Each CDR3 protein is one row after TCRdb ran MiXCR on the PCR reads. The table shows 15,000 or so distinct CDR3 sequences, with around 45% occurring only once. The source material was CD4+ T cells from blood, cultured in vitro. Receptors originate from a human donor who had recovered from COVID-19.

This clonotype was recorded a few times. Here the CDR3 reads CASSAVKGAGQPQHF. CDR3 sequence (DNA): TGTGCCAGCAGCGCGGTTAAGGGGGCCGGTCAGCCCCAGCATTTT. This chain joins TRBV7-2 and TRBJ1-5; 7 bases fit TRBD1. Germline V lookup: CDR1 SGHTA, CDR2 FQGNSA. J lost 6 bases, V lost 5 bases, and 10 bases had no gene match. The CDR3 length is 15 residues.

This clonotype was counted once. The chain has TRBV5-1 and TRBJ2-7; 7 bases are a match to TRBD2. The J segment lost 0 bases and the V segment lost 3 bases, leaving 6 bases of the junction unmatched. CDR1 SGHRS and CDR2 YFSETQ come from the germline V gene. The CDR3 consists of 15 residues. The CDR3 sequence is CASSYIAGSSYEQYF. In nucleotides, the CDR3 is TGCGCCAGCAGCTACATAGCGGGTAGCTCCTACGAGCAGTACTTC.

V gene TRBV19 combines with J gene TRBJ1-5, with TRBD1 matching 10 bases. Trimming took 5 bases from V and 1 from J; bases not matched to a gene: 8. CDR1 and CDR2 from the germline V gene are LNHDA and SQIVND (reference sequence). This CDR3 has 17 amino acids. The CDR3 DNA reads as TGTGCCAGTAGTCCAAAGGACAGGGGGTTCAGCAATCAGCCCCAGCATTTT. This translates into CASSPKDRGFSNQPQHF.

The sample holds a few counts of this clonotype. This chain joins TRBV6-2 or TRBV6-3 and TRBJ2-7; D ambiguous. Between the trimmed V and J ends, which lost 7 bases and 5 bases, there was a span of 9 bases. Germline V gene sequence: CDR1 MNHEY, CDR2 SVGEGT. The CDR3 length is 11 residues. CDR3 coding DNA: TGTGCCAGCACCGACGGCAACGAGCAGTACTTC. Amino acids: CASTDGNEQYF.

The chain joins TRBV7-3 to TRBJ2-2, with 9 bases matching TRBD2. The CDR3 contains 18 residues. V dropped 4 bases and J dropped 1; count of bases not matched to a gene: 10. Per the germline V gene, CDR1 is SGHTA and CDR2 is FQGTGA. The chain's CDR3 is CASSSTSGNPGNTGELFF. The CDR3 DNA reads as TGTGCCAGCAGCTCGACTAGCGGAAACCCTGGGAACACCGGGGAGCTGTTTTTT.

This clonotype was counted a few times. The chain has TRBV4-3 and TRBJ1-2; possibly TRBD1 for D (6 bases). The CDR3 loop spans 17 amino acids. The germline V gene encodes CDR1 LGHNA and CDR2 YSLEER. V lost 0 bases and J lost 8, with 22 bases in between. This CDR3 is CASSQDSFVGGLGGYTF. The DNA for the CDR3 is TGCGCCAGCAGCCAAGACAGTTTCGTGGGGGGCCTAGGGGGCTACACCTTC.

This clonotype was seen only a few times. V usage is TRBV24-1 and J usage is TRBJ1-2; D perhaps matches TRBD1 (6 bases). The germline V gene has CDR1 KGHDR and CDR2 SFDVKD. The CDR3 consists of 13 residues. Trimming left V 4 bases short and J 8 bases short, with 13 bases between. In nucleotides, the CDR3 is TGTGCCACCAGTGACCACACAGGGCAAGGCTACACCTTC. Translated, it gives CATSDHTGQGYTF.

This clonotype was observed a handful of times. The genes are TRBV15 and TRBJ1-1, with D hard to call. V was cut by 1 base and J by 3 bases, with 12 bases left in between. Germline CDR1 is LNHNV and CDR2 is YYDKDF (reference sequence). The CDR3 length is 15 residues. DNA for the CDR3: TGTGCCACCAGCAGAGCTTTTGAGGTCGACACTGAAGCTTTCTTT. This codes for CATSRAFEVDTEAFF.

This clonotype was detected a few times. The V gene is TRBV6-2 or TRBV6-3, the J gene TRBJ1-5; D is perhaps TRBD1 (5 bases). CDR1 is MNHEY, CDR2 SVGEGT, per germline. This CDR3 region has 14 residues. V gave up 0 bases and J gave up 6 bases, with 9 bases separating them. The CDR3 reads CASSYSVGGQPQHF. CDR3 nucleotides: TGTGCCAGCAGTTACTCGGTCGGGGGTCAGCCCCAGCATTTT.

In nucleotides, the CDR3 is TGTGCCAGCAGTACAGGCCACACTGAAGCTTTCTTT. Protein product: CASSTGHTEAFF. The chain couples TRBV2 to TRBJ1-1; a possible D gene is TRBD1 (5 bases). The germline V gene encodes CDR1 SNHLY and CDR2 FYNNEI. The CDR3 consists of 12 residues. Trimming removed 5 bases at V and 3 bases at J, with 7 bases between.

This clonotype has a handful of counts. V is TRBV20-1 and J is TRBJ2-1; TRBD2 matches at 13 bases. Looked up from germline, CDR1 is DFQATT and CDR2 is SNEGSKA (reference sequence). V dropped 5 bases and J dropped 7; count of bases not matched to a gene: 5. The CDR3 sequence is 14 residues long. The CDR3 spells CSAELAGGRNEQFF. CDR3 DNA sequence: TGCAGTGCTGAACTAGCGGGAGGGCGAAATGAGCAGTTCTTC.

The rearrangement uses TRBV6-4 and TRBJ1-1; 9 bases map to TRBD1. The CDR3 spans 13 residues. Unmatched junction bases numbered 2, after V lost 5 bases and J lost 4 bases. Germline V lookup: CDR1 MRHNA, CDR2 SNTAGT. CDR3 residues: CASSRTGATEAFF. The DNA of the CDR3 is TGTGCCAGCAGTCGGACAGGGGCCACTGAAGCTTTCTTT.

This clonotype came up once. The chain links TRBV27 to TRBJ2-2; 10 bases are a match to TRBD1. Trimming at V came to 4 bases and at J to 0 bases, leaving 14 bases not matched to a gene. This CDR3 is 20 amino acids long. Per the germline V gene, CDR1 is MNHEY and CDR2 is SMNVEV (reference sequence). Here the CDR3 DNA reads TGTGCCAGCAGTTCAGACCACCCGGGACAGGGGCGACCGAACACCGGGGAGCTGTTTTTT. It codes for CASSSDHPGQGRPNTGELFF.

The V call is TRBV5-1, the J call TRBJ2-3; D gene uncertain. Germline CDR1 SGHRS, CDR2 YFSETQ. The ends were cut back, 4 bases at V and 0 bases at J, with 6 bases in the middle. This CDR3 spans 13 amino acids. This CDR3 reads CASSISSTDTQYF. CDR3 coding DNA: TGCGCCAGCAGCATCTCTAGCACAGATACGCAGTATTTT.

V gene TRBV12-3 or TRBV12-4 combines with J gene TRBJ2-7, with TRBD1 matching 7 bases. Losses at the gene ends were 11 bases for V and 2 bases for J; bases not matched to a gene: 15. This CDR3 comprises 15 residues. The CDR3 sequence is CAGTETGLSAYEQYF. DNA for the CDR3: TGTGCCGGCACCGAGACAGGGTTGTCTGCCTACGAGCAGTACTTC.

J is TRBJ2-2 and V is TRBV6-1; 11 bases map to TRBD2. The germline CDR1 and CDR2 sequences are MNHNS and SASEGT. The V and J ends lost 8 bases and 10 bases, in that order; junction bases with no gene match: 9. The CDR3 contains 14 residues. CDR3 protein: CASLVGLAGVELFF. As DNA, the CDR3 is TGTGCCAGCCTCGTAGGACTAGCGGGCGTGGAGCTGTTTTTT.

The chain couples TRBV5-1 to TRBJ2-4, with 7 bases lining up with TRBD1. The germline gives CDR1 SGHRS, CDR2 YFSETQ. The ends lost 4 bases at V and 13 bases at J; junction bases unmatched: 11. The CDR3 length is 13 residues. The CDR3 region is CASSAGTEDRQYF. CDR3 DNA: TGCGCCAGCAGCGCCGGGACAGAGGACAGACAGTACTTC.

The chain recombines TRBV11-1 with TRBJ2-7; D may be TRBD1 (6 bases). The V end was cut by 6 bases, the J end by 3 bases, with 15 bases between. Germline V gene data show CDR1 as SGHAT and CDR2 as FQDESV (reference sequence). CDR3 length: 14 residues. This CDR3 reads CASRTKGQNYEQYF. CDR3 in DNA: TGTGCCAGCAGGACTAAAGGACAGAACTACGAGCAGTACTTC. The full variable domain, in which reference TRBV11-1 and TRBJ2-7 provide the parts outside the CDR3, is EAEVAQSPRYKITEKSQAVAFWCDPISGHATLYWYRQILGQGPELLVQFQDESVVDDSQLPKDRFSAERLKGVDSTLKIQPAELGDSAMYLCASRTKGQNYEQYFGPGTRLTVT.